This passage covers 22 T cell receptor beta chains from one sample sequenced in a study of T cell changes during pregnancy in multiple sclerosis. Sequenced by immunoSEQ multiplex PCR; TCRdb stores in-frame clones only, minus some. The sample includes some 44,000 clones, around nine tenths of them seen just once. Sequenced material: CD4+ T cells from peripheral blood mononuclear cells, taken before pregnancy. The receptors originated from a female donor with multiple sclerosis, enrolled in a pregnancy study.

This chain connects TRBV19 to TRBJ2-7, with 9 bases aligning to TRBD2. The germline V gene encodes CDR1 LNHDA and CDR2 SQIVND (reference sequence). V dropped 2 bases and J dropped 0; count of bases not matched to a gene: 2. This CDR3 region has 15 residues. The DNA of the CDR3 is TGTGCCAGTAGTATACTAGCGGGGTACTCCTACGAGCAGTACTTC. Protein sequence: CASSILAGYSYEQYF.

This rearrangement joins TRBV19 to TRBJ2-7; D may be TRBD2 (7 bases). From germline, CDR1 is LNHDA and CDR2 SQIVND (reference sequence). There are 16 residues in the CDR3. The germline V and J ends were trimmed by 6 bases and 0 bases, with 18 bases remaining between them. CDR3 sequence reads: CASSPRGGGASYEQYF. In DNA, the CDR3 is TGTGCCAGTAGCCCCCGGGGTGGGGGGGCCTCCTACGAGCAGTACTTC.

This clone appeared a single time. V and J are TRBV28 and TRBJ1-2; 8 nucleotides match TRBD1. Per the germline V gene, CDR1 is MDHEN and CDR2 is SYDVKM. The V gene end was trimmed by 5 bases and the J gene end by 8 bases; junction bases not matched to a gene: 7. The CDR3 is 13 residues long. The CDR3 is CASSRTGKRGYTF. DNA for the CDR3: TGTGCCAGCAGTCGGACAGGGAAGAGGGGCTACACCTTC.

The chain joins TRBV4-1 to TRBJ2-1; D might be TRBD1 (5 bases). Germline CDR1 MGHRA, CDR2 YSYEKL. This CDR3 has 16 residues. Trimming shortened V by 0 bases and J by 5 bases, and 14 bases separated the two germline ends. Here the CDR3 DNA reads TGCGCCAGCAGCCAAGATCCGGCAGGACACCACAATGAGCAGTTCTTC. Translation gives CASSQDPAGHHNEQFF.

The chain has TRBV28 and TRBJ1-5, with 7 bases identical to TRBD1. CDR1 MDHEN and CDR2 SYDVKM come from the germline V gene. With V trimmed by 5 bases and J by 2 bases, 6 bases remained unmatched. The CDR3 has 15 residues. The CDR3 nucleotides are TGTGCCAGCAGTCCCCTCGGACAGGGCAATCAGCCCCAGCATTTT. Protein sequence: CASSPLGQGNQPQHF.

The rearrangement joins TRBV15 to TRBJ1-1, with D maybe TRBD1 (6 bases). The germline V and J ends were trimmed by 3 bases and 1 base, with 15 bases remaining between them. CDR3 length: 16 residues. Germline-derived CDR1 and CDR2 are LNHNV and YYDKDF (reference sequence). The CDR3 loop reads CATSRDRGGANTEAFF. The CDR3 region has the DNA TGTGCCACCAGCAGGGACCGTGGGGGCGCGAACACTGAAGCTTTCTTT. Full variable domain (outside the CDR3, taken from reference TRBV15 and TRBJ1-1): DAMVIQNPRYQVTQFGKPVTLSCSQTLNHNVMYWYQQKSSQAPKLLFHYYDKDFNNEADTPDNFQSRRPNTSFCFLDIRSPGLGDTAMYLCATSRDRGGANTEAFFGQGTRLTVV.

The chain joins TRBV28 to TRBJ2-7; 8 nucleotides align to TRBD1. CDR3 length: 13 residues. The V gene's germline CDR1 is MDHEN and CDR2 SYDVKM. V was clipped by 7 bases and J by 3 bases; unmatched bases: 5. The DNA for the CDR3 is TGTGCCAGCACCGAAACAGGGGGCTACGAGCAGTACTTC. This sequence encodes CASTETGGYEQYF.

The CDR3 DNA is TGCAGCGTATCGGCAGGGGAGAACACTGAAGCTTTCTTT. It yields the protein CSVSAGENTEAFF. The rearrangement links TRBV29-1 to TRBJ1-1, with D perhaps matching TRBD1 (6 bases). This CDR3 is 13 amino acids long. Germline assignment: CDR1 SQVTM and CDR2 ANQGSEA. The germline V and J ends were trimmed by 6 bases and 1 base, with 12 bases remaining between them. Drawing the rest from reference TRBV29-1 and TRBJ1-1, the complete variable domain is SAVISQKPSRDICQRGTSLTIQCQVDSQVTMMFWYRQQPGQSLTLIATANQGSEATYESGFVIDKFPISRPNLTFSTLTVSNMSPEDSSIYLCSVSAGENTEAFFGQGTRLTVV.

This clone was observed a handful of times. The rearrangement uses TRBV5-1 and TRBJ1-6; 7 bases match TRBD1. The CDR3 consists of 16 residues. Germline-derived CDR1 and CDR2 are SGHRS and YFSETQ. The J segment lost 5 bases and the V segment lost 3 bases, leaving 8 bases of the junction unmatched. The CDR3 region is CASSSLPGTDNSPLHF. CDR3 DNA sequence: TGCGCCAGCAGCTCCCTGCCTGGGACAGATAATTCACCCCTCCACTTT.

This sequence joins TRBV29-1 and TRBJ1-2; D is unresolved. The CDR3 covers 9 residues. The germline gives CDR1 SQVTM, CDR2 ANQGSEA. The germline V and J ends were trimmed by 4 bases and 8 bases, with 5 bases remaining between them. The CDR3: CSVVAGYTF. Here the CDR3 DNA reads TGCAGCGTTGTCGCGGGCTACACCTTC.

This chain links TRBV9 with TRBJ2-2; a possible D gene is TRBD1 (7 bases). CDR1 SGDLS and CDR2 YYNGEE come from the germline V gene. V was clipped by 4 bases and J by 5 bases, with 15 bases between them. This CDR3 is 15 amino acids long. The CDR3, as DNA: TGTGCCAGCAGCACCCGACAGGGAGGAACCGGGGAGCTGTTTTTT. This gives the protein CASSTRQGGTGELFF.

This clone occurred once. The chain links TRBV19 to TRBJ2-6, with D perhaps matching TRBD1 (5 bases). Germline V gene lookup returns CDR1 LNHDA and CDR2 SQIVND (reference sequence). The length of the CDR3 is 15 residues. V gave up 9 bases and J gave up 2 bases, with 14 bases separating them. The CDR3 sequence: CASRSGSAGANVLTF. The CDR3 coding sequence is TGTGCCAGCAGATCAGGGTCGGCTGGGGCCAACGTCCTGACTTTC.

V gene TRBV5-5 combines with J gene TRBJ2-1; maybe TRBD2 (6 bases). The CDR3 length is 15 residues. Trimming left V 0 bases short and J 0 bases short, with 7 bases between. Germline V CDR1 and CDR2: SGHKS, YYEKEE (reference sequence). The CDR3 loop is CASSLASVSYNEQFF. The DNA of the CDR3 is TGTGCCAGCAGCTTGGCTAGCGTCTCCTACAATGAGCAGTTCTTC.

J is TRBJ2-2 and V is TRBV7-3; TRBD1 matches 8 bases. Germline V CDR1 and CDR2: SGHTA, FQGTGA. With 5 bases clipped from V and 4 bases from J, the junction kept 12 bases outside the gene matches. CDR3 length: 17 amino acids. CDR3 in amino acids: CASSPAPTGVGTGELFF. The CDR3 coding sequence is TGTGCCAGCAGCCCCGCTCCGACAGGGGTTGGCACCGGGGAGCTGTTTTTT.

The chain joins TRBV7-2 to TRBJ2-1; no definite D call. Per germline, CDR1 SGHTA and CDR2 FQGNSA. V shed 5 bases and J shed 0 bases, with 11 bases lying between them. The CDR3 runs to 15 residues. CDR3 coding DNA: TGTGCCAGCAGCCCCTCTGTGAGCTCCTACAATGAGCAGTTCTTC. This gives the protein CASSPSVSSYNEQFF.

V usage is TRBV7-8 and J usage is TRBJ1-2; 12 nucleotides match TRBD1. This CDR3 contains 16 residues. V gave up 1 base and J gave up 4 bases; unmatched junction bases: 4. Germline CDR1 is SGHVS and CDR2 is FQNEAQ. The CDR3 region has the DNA TGTGCCAGCAGCTTAGGGGGGACAGGGGGCCTCTATGGCTACACCTTC. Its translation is CASSLGGTGGLYGYTF.

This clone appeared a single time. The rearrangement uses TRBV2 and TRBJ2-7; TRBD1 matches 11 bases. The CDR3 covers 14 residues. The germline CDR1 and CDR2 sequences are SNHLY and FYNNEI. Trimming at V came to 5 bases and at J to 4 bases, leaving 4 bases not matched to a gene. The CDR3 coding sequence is TGTGCCAGCAGTATGGACAGGGGGCGTTACGAGCAGTACTTC. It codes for CASSMDRGRYEQYF.

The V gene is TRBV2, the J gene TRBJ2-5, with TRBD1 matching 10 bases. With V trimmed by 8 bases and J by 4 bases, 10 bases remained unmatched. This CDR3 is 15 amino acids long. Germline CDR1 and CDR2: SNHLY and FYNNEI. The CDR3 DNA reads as TGTGCCAGCCCCCGGGACAGGGGAGGAAGAGAGACCCAGTACTTC. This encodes CASPRDRGGRETQYF.

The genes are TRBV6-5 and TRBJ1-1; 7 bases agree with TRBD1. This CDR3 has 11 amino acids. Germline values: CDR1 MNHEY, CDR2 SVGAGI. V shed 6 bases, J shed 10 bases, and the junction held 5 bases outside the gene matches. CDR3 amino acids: CASSLRGRAFF. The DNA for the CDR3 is TGTGCCAGCAGCCTAAGGGGGCGAGCTTTCTTT.

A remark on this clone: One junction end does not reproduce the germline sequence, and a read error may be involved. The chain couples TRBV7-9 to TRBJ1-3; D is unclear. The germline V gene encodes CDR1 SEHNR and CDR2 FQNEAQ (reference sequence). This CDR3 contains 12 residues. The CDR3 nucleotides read TGTGCCAGCAGCTCCGGGTCCTATACATCGGATTTT. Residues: CASSSGSYTSDF.

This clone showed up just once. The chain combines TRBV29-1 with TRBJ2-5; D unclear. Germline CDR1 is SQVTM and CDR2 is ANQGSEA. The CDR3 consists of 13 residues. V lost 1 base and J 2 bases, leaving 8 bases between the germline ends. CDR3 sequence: CSVEAQYQETQYF. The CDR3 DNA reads TGCAGCGTTGAAGCCCAGTATCAAGAGACCCAGTACTTC.

The CDR3 nucleotides are TGTGCCATCAGCGGGGGGAGCGTGGGATCAGATACGCAGTATTTT. It codes for CAISGGSVGSDTQYF. The chain is built from TRBV10-3 and TRBJ2-3, with TRBD2 identical over 7 bases. V lost 6 bases and J lost 4; bases outside the gene matches: 10. Germline V gene data show CDR1 as ENHRY and CDR2 as SYGVKD. The CDR3 loop spans 15 amino acids.